This TCR beta chain was retrieved from a study of cytomegalovirus exposure and HLA in healthy donors. General study findings and limits: Analyses of presence and absence presupposed an approximately uniform sequencing depth across donors.

Points on this clone: Its antigen remains unidentified.

Donors had nominal health at sampling but likely had unrecorded immune exposures. 60 Vbeta and 13 Jbeta primers were used in PCR. Measured with immunoSEQ multiplex PCR; TCRdb has only the in-frame clones, and not every one. The table lists roughly 200,000 clones, about four fifths of them singletons. Germline assignment: CDR1 MGHRA and CDR2 YSYEKL. The CDR3 sequence is 12 residues long. Trimming left V 5 bases short and J 8 bases short, with 12 bases between. The rearrangement uses TRBV4-1 and TRBJ1-2, with D hard to call. Sequenced material: PBMCs. This TCR derives from a girl aged 5 to 17 in good health and CMV-seropositive. The DNA of the CDR3 is TGCGCCAGCAGCTTTACAGACGTCGGCTACACCTTC. This encodes CASSFTDVGYTF.